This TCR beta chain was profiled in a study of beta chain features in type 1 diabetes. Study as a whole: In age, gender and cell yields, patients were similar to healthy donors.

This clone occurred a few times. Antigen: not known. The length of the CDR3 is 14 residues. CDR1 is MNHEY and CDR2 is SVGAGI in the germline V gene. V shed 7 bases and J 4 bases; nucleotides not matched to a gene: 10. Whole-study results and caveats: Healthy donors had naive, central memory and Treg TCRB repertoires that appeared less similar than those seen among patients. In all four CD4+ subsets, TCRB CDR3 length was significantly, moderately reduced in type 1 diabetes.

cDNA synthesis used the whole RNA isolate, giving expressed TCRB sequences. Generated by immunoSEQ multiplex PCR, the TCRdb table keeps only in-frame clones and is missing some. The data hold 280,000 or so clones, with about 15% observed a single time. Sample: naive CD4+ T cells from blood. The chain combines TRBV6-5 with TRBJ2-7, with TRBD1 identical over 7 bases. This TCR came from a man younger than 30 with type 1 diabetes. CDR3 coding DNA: TGTGCCAGCAACTCGGGACAGAGAGGATACGAGCAGTACTTC. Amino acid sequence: CASNSGQRGYEQYF.